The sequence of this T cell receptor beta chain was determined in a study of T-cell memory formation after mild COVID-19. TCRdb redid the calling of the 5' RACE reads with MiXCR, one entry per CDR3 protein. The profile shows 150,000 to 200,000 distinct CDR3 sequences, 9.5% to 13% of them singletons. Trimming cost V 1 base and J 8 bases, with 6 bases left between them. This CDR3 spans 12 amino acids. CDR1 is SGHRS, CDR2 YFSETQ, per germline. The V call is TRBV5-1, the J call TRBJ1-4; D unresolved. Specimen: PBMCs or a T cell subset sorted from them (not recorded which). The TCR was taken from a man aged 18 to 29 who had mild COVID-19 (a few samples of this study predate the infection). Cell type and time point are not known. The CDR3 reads CASSLPDEKLFF. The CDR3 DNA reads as TGCGCCAGCAGCTTGCCGGACGAAAAACTGTTTTTT.